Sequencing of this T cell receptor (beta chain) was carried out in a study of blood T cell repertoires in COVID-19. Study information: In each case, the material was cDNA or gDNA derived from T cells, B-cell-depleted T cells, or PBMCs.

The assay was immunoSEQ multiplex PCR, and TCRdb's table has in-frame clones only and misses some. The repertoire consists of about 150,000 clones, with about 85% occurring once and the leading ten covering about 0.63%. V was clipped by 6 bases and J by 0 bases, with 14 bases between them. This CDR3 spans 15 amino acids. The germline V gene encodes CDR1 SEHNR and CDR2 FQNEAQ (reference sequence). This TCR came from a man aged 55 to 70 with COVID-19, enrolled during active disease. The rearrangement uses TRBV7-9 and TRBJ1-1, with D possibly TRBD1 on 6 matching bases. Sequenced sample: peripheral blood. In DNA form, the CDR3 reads TGTGCCAGCAGTTCCGGACAGAGCATGAACACTGAAGCTTTCTTT. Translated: CASSSGQSMNTEAFF.